The 28 T cell receptor beta chains below were found in one sample sequenced in a study of blood T cells in healthy people across ages. Alongside a J-beta primer mix, a sample-barcoded 5' primer served in a second PCR lasting about 7 to 11 cycles. A single record per CDR3 protein comes from TCRdb applying MiXCR to the 5' RACE reads. The sample shows around 1,700,000 distinct CDR3 sequences, about 28% of them seen only once. Sequenced input: blood. Receptors were obtained from a woman aged 25 to 39 in good health.

This clonotype was detected ten times or more. The chain uses TRBV7-9 and TRBJ2-1; 7 bases are shared with TRBD1. CDR1 and CDR2 from the germline V gene are SEHNR and FQNEAQ (reference sequence). V lost 5 bases to trimming and J lost 12 bases; unmatched junction nucleotides: 16. The CDR3 has 15 amino acids. The CDR3 here is CASSPTDRAGRGQFF. CDR3 DNA: TGTGCCAGCAGCCCGACTGACAGGGCCGGGCGTGGGCAGTTCTTC.

CDR3 sequence (DNA): TGTGCCAGCTCACCACCGGAGGAAGCCTACAATGAGCAGTTCTTC. It is translated as CASSPPEEAYNEQFF. The chain combines TRBV18 with TRBJ2-1, with a tentative D call TRBD2 (5 bases). There are 15 residues in the CDR3. Trimming took off 0 bases at V and 2 bases at J, with 8 bases between the two ends. Germline CDR1 and CDR2: KGHSH and LQKENI. Complete variable domain (other parts from reference TRBV18 and TRBJ2-1): NAGVMQNPRHLVRRRGQEARLRCSPMKGHSHVYWYRQLPEEGLKFMVYLQKENIIDESGMPKERFSAEFPKEGPSILRIQQVVRGDSAAYFCASSPPEEAYNEQFFGPGTRLTVL.

This clonotype was observed many times. V is TRBV30 and J is TRBJ2-7; tentatively, D is TRBD1 (6 bases). The CDR3 contains 12 residues. The germline V gene has CDR1 GTSNPN and CDR2 SVGIG (reference sequence). V was cut by 5 bases and J by 7 bases, with 15 bases left in between. The CDR3 bases are TGTGCCTGGTCCTCACAGGGTCGTGAGCAGTACTTC. Translating gives CAWSSQGREQYF.

The CDR3 spells CASSSSGTNQPQHF. The CDR3 nucleotides read TGTGCCAGCAGCTCGTCCGGTACTAATCAGCCCCAGCATTTT. V is TRBV7-9 and J is TRBJ1-5; no clear D gene. The V gene lost 4 bases and the J gene lost 4 bases, with 11 bases spanning the gap. The length of the CDR3 is 14 residues. The germline gives CDR1 SEHNR, CDR2 FQNEAQ (reference sequence).

The chain employs TRBV12-3 or TRBV12-4 and TRBJ2-1; no clear D gene. This CDR3 spans 15 amino acids. The V end was cut by 5 bases, the J end by 5 bases, with 16 bases between. The CDR3 sequence: CASSLTFGKNNEQFF. CDR3 DNA sequence: TGTGCCAGCAGTCTCACTTTTGGGAAAAACAATGAGCAGTTCTTC.

Only a few counts were recorded for this clonotype. This rearrangement joins TRBV5-1 to TRBJ1-1; tentative D call: TRBD1 (6 bases). The germline V gene has CDR1 SGHRS and CDR2 YFSETQ. There are 15 residues in the CDR3. V was cut by 4 bases and J by 1 base, with 14 bases left in between. The CDR3 here is CASSGTTGWNTEAFF. CDR3 DNA sequence: TGCGCCAGCAGCGGGACCACAGGGTGGAACACTGAAGCTTTCTTT.

The chain employs TRBV15 and TRBJ1-4, with 9 bases matching TRBD1. CDR3 length: 15 amino acids. Germline V gene sequence: CDR1 LNHNV, CDR2 YYDKDF (reference sequence). The J segment lost 9 bases and the V segment lost 4 bases, leaving 9 bases of the junction unmatched. The CDR3 DNA follows: TGTGCCACCAGCATACTGGGACAGGGTGCTAAAAAACTGTTTTTT. Translated, it gives CATSILGQGAKKLFF.

This chain joins TRBV6-2 or TRBV6-3 and TRBJ1-1; D not certain. The V end lost 7 bases, the J end lost 5 bases, and 8 bases lay between the germline ends. The CDR3 covers 11 residues. Germline CDR1 is MNHEY and CDR2 is SVGEGT. CDR3 DNA: TGTGCCAGCAAGATCGGGACTGAAGCTTTCTTT. Its translation is CASKIGTEAFF.

This clonotype occurred a few times. The rearrangement joins TRBV15 to TRBJ2-1, with 11 positions matching TRBD2. Germline loops: CDR1 LNHNV, CDR2 YYDKDF (reference sequence). CDR3 length: 17 amino acids. The junction had 6 bases not matched to a gene; V was cut back by 1 base and J by 4 bases. CDR3 DNA sequence: TGTGCCACCAGCAGAGTTAGGACTAGCGGGCTATACAATGAGCAGTTCTTC. Residues: CATSRVRTSGLYNEQFF.

This clonotype was counted ten times or more. The J gene is TRBJ2-6, the V gene TRBV20-1; D perhaps matches TRBD2 (5 bases). The ends were cut back, 1 base at V and 0 bases at J, with 7 bases in the middle. The germline CDR1 and CDR2 sequences are DFQATT and SNEGSKA (reference sequence). The CDR3 contains 15 residues. The CDR3 is CSARVGSSGANVLTF. The DNA for the CDR3 is TGCAGTGCTAGAGTTGGGAGCTCTGGGGCCAACGTCCTGACTTTC.

The V call is TRBV19, the J call TRBJ2-5; possible D gene TRBD2, 6 bases. The J call may be incorrect, as the DNA end agrees better with TRBJ2-7. The CDR3 spans 14 residues. Germline CDR1 reads LNHDA; CDR2 reads SQIVND (reference sequence). CDR3 DNA sequence: TGTGCCAGTAGGTCGGACGGGGGAGGCGGCGAGCAGTACTTC. Translation: CASRSDGGGGEQYF.

V gene TRBV5-1 combines with J gene TRBJ1-2; 9 positions match TRBD1. CDR3 length equals 14 residues. J gave up 4 bases and V 4 bases, and 5 bases lay outside the gene matches. Germline V gene data show CDR1 as SGHRS and CDR2 as YFSETQ. The CDR3 spells CASSTGQGTYGYTF. CDR3 DNA sequence: TGCGCCAGCAGCACGGGACAGGGAACCTATGGCTACACCTTC.

The CDR3 sequence: CASSRGTTGNTIYF. In nucleotides, the CDR3 is TGTGCCAGCAGCCGAGGGACAACTGGAAACACCATATATTTT. The chain couples TRBV7-2 to TRBJ1-3, with D possibly matching TRBD1 (6 bases). From germline, CDR1 is SGHTA and CDR2 FQGNSA. Trimming took 5 bases from V and 2 from J, leaving 10 bases between them. This CDR3 has 14 amino acids.

A note on this clonotype: One junction end does not reproduce the germline sequence, and a read error may be involved. This rearrangement joins TRBV7-6 to TRBJ2-7, with D perhaps matching TRBD1 or TRBD2 (6 bases each). The V gene's germline CDR1 is SGHVS and CDR2 FNYEAQ. CDR3 length equals 15 residues. The CDR3 coding sequence is TGTGCCTGCAGCTTAGGAGGAGGGGGTTACTACGAGCAGTACTTC. This codes for CACSLGGGGYYEQYF.

The chain joins TRBV3-1 to TRBJ1-2; D is possibly TRBD1 (6 bases). Between the trimmed V and J ends, which lost 0 bases and 3 bases, there was a span of 8 bases. CDR1 and CDR2 (germline): LGHDT, YNNKEL (reference sequence). The CDR3 runs to 14 residues. CDR3 protein: CASSQDQGYYGYTF. CDR3 nucleotides: TGTGCCAGCAGCCAAGATCAGGGGTACTATGGCTACACCTTC.

This chain joins TRBV7-9 and TRBJ2-3; D gene uncertain. Trimming removed 7 bases at V and 2 bases at J, with 16 bases between. The germline CDR1 and CDR2 sequences are SEHNR and FQNEAQ (reference sequence). The CDR3 spans 15 residues. This CDR3 is CASIQALAPTDTQYF. The CDR3 coding sequence is TGTGCCAGCATCCAAGCGCTGGCCCCCACAGATACGCAGTATTTT. Supplemented by reference TRBV7-9 and TRBJ2-3, the full variable domain reads DTGVSQNPRHKITKRGQNVTFRCDPISEHNRLYWYRQTLGQGPEFLTYFQNEAQLEKSRLLSDRFSAERPKGSFSTLEIQRTEQGDSAMYLCASIQALAPTDTQYFGPGTRLTVL.

This clonotype occurred many times. This chain joins TRBV20-1 and TRBJ1-2, with D hard to call. V was shortened by 6 bases and J by 2 bases, with 25 bases between the two germline ends. The CDR3 is 17 residues long. Looked up from germline, CDR1 is DFQATT and CDR2 is SNEGSKA (reference sequence). The CDR3 here is CSAPTLGDTKANYGYTF. CDR3 DNA sequence: TGCAGTGCCCCCACACTGGGCGACACCAAAGCCAACTATGGCTACACCTTC.

The gene calls are TRBV6-1 and TRBJ2-3; 11 positions match TRBD1. Germline CDR1 reads MNHNS; CDR2 reads SASEGT. Trimming cost V 5 bases and J 5 bases; bases outside gene matches: 6. The CDR3 extends over 15 amino acids. The CDR3 reads CASSWDRGGQDTQYF. The CDR3 bases are TGTGCCAGCAGTTGGGACAGGGGGGGGCAAGATACGCAGTATTTT.

As to this clonotype: The junction departs from germline at one end; a sequencing error may be responsible. This chain connects TRBV5-1 to TRBJ1-2; D is unclear. Germline loops: CDR1 SGHRS, CDR2 YFSETQ. CDR3 size: 15 residues. The CDR3 DNA sequence: TGCGCCAGCAGCTGGGAAGGAATAGCTAACCATGGCTACACCTTC. It yields the protein CASSWEGIANHGYTF.

This clonotype was counted a few times. This chain connects TRBV20-1 to TRBJ2-7, with D possibly being TRBD2 (7 bases). Trimming took 0 bases from V and 6 from J, leaving 12 bases between them. Germline V gene sequence: CDR1 DFQATT, CDR2 SNEGSKA (reference sequence). The CDR3 spans 13 residues. The CDR3 nucleotides read TGCAGTGCTAGAGAGAGGGGGGGTTTCGAGCAGTACTTC. Amino acids: CSARERGGFEQYF.

This rearrangement joins TRBV24-1 to TRBJ2-2; TRBD1 might be the D (6 bases). V was pared by 3 bases and J by 5 bases, with 9 bases between. The CDR3 is 14 residues long. Germline V gives CDR1 KGHDR, CDR2 SFDVKD. The CDR3 protein is CATSDRTGTGELFF. The CDR3 DNA reads TGTGCCACCAGTGATCGAACAGGGACCGGGGAGCTGTTTTTT.

The chain links TRBV7-2 to TRBJ2-3; possibly TRBD1 for D (7 bases). Trimming removed 8 bases at V and 3 bases at J, with 21 bases between. In germline, CDR1 is SGHTA, CDR2 FQGNSA. The CDR3 covers 16 residues. The CDR3 region is CASGNQGGLRTDTQYF. Here the CDR3 DNA reads TGTGCCAGCGGCAATCAGGGGGGATTACGTACAGATACGCAGTATTTT.

The chain couples TRBV4-3 to TRBJ1-1; D is unclear. With 5 bases removed from V and 1 base from J, the gap between germline ends came to 8 bases. In germline, CDR1 is LGHNA, CDR2 YSLEER. CDR3 length: 13 residues. As DNA, the CDR3 is TGCGCCAGCAGCGACACTCAGAACACTGAAGCTTTCTTT. Amino acid sequence: CASSDTQNTEAFF.

Comment on this clonotype: The limits of the CDR3 on the DNA are not certain, so only TCRdb's listed CDR3 is given. The J gene is TRBJ1-2, the V gene TRBV20-1; the table's TRBD1 call for D was not verified on the DNA. The CDR3 spans 20 residues, counting both ends. The germline CDR1 and CDR2 sequences are DFQATT and SNEGSKA (reference sequence). Here the CDR3 reads CSAGRDLSYGYTFGSGTRTF.

Points on this clonotype: A much larger clone lies one base from this, so it may be a read error. The V call is TRBV7-2, the J call TRBJ2-4, with TRBD1 as a possible D gene (5 bases). V was clipped by 3 bases and J by 13 bases, with 19 bases between them. CDR1 and CDR2 (germline): SGHTA, FQGNSA. The CDR3 spans 14 residues. CDR3 nucleotide sequence: TGTGCCAGCAGCTTCAGACAGCTCTCTGGAGAGCAGTACTTC. Translation gives CASSFRQLSGEQYF.

This chain connects TRBV20-1 to TRBJ1-5; D may be TRBD1 (6 bases). V was shortened by 6 bases and J by 8 bases, with 17 bases between the two germline ends. Germline CDR1 DFQATT, CDR2 SNEGSKA (reference sequence). This CDR3 is 13 amino acids long. The chain's CDR3 is CSALGPGGKPQHF. In DNA form, the CDR3 reads TGCAGTGCCCTGGGGCCTGGGGGCAAGCCCCAGCATTTT.

This chain joins TRBV28 and TRBJ2-7; D unresolved. The germline V and J ends were trimmed by 6 bases and 8 bases, with 14 bases remaining between them. The length of the CDR3 is 12 residues. From germline, CDR1 is MDHEN and CDR2 SYDVKM. CDR3 in amino acids: CASSLLSYKQYF. DNA for the CDR3: TGTGCCAGCAGCTTGCTCTCATATAAGCAGTACTTC.

The CDR3 DNA is TGTGCCAGCAGGTACTCCTCGGGACAGGCCTCCTACGAGCAGTACTTC. As protein: CASRYSSGQASYEQYF. This chain links TRBV7-2 with TRBJ2-7, with 8 bases lining up with TRBD1. Unmatched junction bases numbered 10, after V lost 6 bases and J lost 0 bases. Germline loops: CDR1 SGHTA, CDR2 FQGNSA. This CDR3 region has 16 residues.